The 21 T cell receptor beta chains below come from one sample, sequenced in a study of blood T cell repertoires in COVID-19. Libraries were prepared by immunoSEQ multiplex PCR; TCRdb keeps only in-frame clonotypes and omits some of them. The sample lists 390,000 or so clones; more than 70% were seen once. The specimen sequenced was peripheral blood. Source of these receptors: a woman aged 25 to 45 with COVID-19, enrolled during active disease.

The V and J genes are TRBV18 and TRBJ2-1; 11 bases align to TRBD1. CDR1 and CDR2 from the germline V gene are KGHSH and LQKENI. The J segment lost 3 bases and the V segment lost 5 bases, leaving 3 bases of the junction unmatched. The CDR3 consists of 15 residues. Here the CDR3 DNA reads TGTGCCAGCTCAAGGGGACAGGGGGGCTACAATGAGCAGTTCTTC. The encoded protein is CASSRGQGGYNEQFF.

V and J are TRBV7-9 and TRBJ1-1, with 8 nucleotides matching TRBD1. V dropped 4 bases and J dropped 5; count of bases not matched to a gene: 6. The CDR3 loop spans 14 amino acids. Germline loops: CDR1 SEHNR, CDR2 FQNEAQ (reference sequence). CDR3 region: CASSSDRGWTEAFF. The CDR3 nucleotides read TGTGCCAGCAGCTCAGACAGGGGATGGACTGAAGCTTTCTTT.

V gene TRBV10-3 combines with J gene TRBJ2-2; 10 nucleotides match TRBD2. CDR3 size: 18 residues. V gave up 5 bases and J gave up 1 base; unmatched junction bases: 10. Looked up from germline, CDR1 is ENHRY and CDR2 is SYGVKD. The CDR3, as DNA: TGTGCCATCAGTCCCGGACTAGCGGCCAACCAGAACACCGGGGAGCTGTTTTTT. This gives the protein CAISPGLAANQNTGELFF.

The chain combines TRBV2 with TRBJ2-2; TRBD2 aligns across 9 bases. Germline CDR1 and CDR2: SNHLY and FYNNEI. CDR3 length equals 14 residues. J lost 1 base, V lost 8 bases, and 2 bases had no gene match. The CDR3 region has the DNA TGTGCCAGCCTTAGCGGGGGGAACACCGGGGAGCTGTTTTTT. Its translation: CASLSGGNTGELFF.

V usage is TRBV5-6 and J usage is TRBJ2-6; D is unresolved. V was cut by 2 bases and J by 0 bases, with 12 bases left in between. Germline V CDR1 and CDR2: SGHDT, YYEEEE. The CDR3 is 17 residues long. The CDR3 bases are TGTGCCAGCAGCTTAGGCTTTTACAGCTCTGGGGCCAACGTCCTGACTTTC. Translating it yields CASSLGFYSSGANVLTF.

The genes are TRBV9 and TRBJ1-4; TRBD1 matches at 8 bases. V dropped 4 bases and J dropped 5; count of bases not matched to a gene: 7. This CDR3 comprises 15 residues. Per the germline V gene, CDR1 is SGDLS and CDR2 is YYNGEE. CDR3 region: CASSPLDRVNEKLFF. In DNA form, the CDR3 reads TGTGCCAGCAGCCCATTGGACAGGGTCAATGAAAAACTGTTTTTT.

The V gene is TRBV25-1, the J gene TRBJ2-3; TRBD2 matches 7 bases. CDR1 MGHDK and CDR2 SYGVNS come from the germline V gene. This CDR3 has 15 residues. V trimming: 3 bases; J trimming: 3 bases; junction bases outside the gene matches: 6. In nucleotides, the CDR3 is TGTGCCAGCAGTGAGGACGGGAGGCGGACAGATACGCAGTATTTT. This encodes CASSEDGRRTDTQYF.

The genes are TRBV14 and TRBJ1-2; a weak D match, TRBD1 (5 bases). The CDR3 length is 15 residues. V shed 6 bases and J shed 0 bases, with 14 bases lying between them. The germline CDR1 and CDR2 sequences are SGHDN and FVKESK. The CDR3 DNA reads TGTGCCAGCAGTCAACGTTCAGGGTCTAACTATGGCTACACCTTC. This sequence encodes CASSQRSGSNYGYTF.

The rearrangement links TRBV5-4 to TRBJ2-7; D is unclear. The CDR3 contains 12 residues. V lost 5 bases to trimming and J lost 0 bases, with 6 bases between them. Germline loops: CDR1 SGHNT, CDR2 YYREEE (reference sequence). CDR3 coding DNA: TGTGCCAGCAGTCAGGACTCCTACGAGCAGTACGTC. This encodes CASSQDSYEQYV.

The chain combines TRBV29-1 with TRBJ2-2, with 7 nucleotides matching TRBD2. V shed 6 bases, J shed 6 bases, and the junction held 7 bases outside the gene matches. The germline V gene has CDR1 SQVTM and CDR2 ANQGSEA. The CDR3 has 13 residues. Here the CDR3 DNA reads TGCAGCGTACGACCTCTAGCGGCCGGGGAGCTGTTTTTT. Residues: CSVRPLAAGELFF.

This rearrangement joins TRBV3-1 (or the pseudogene TRBV3-2) to TRBJ2-4, with TRBD2 identical over 8 bases. V was clipped by 1 base and J by 7 bases; unmatched bases: 6. Germline lookup yields CDR1 LGHDT and CDR2 YNNKEL (reference sequence). This CDR3 spans 15 amino acids. In DNA, the CDR3 is TGTGCCAGCAGCCAAGTGCGGGGGGAGATGAACATTCAGTACTTC. It is translated as CASSQVRGEMNIQYF.

The chain has TRBV5-1 and TRBJ2-5; 9 bases fit TRBD1. Per germline, CDR1 SGHRS and CDR2 YFSETQ. J gave up 5 bases and V 4 bases, and 18 bases lay outside the gene matches. CDR3 size: 18 residues. For the CDR3, the DNA is TGCGCCAGCAGCCCCGGGACAGGGAGTTTAGGGGCTGGGGAGACCCAGTACTTC. The encoded protein is CASSPGTGSLGAGETQYF.

The gene calls are TRBV11-2 and TRBJ1-1; D is unresolved. The CDR3 consists of 13 residues. The V gene lost 2 bases and the J gene lost 0 bases, with 4 bases spanning the gap. In germline, CDR1 is SGHAT, CDR2 FQNNGV. This CDR3 reads CASSLRLNTEAFF. CDR3 nucleotide sequence: TGTGCCAGCAGCTTACGGTTGAACACTGAAGCTTTCTTT.

The chain has TRBV7-9 and TRBJ2-2, with D tentatively TRBD2 (7 bases). CDR3 size: 14 residues. Germline lookup yields CDR1 SEHNR and CDR2 FQNEAQ (reference sequence). Trimming took 11 bases from V and 1 from J, leaving 14 bases between them. The CDR3 reads CALGGGRNTGELFF. CDR3 DNA: TGTGCCTTAGGCGGGGGCAGGAACACCGGGGAGCTGTTTTTT.

This clone was observed a single time. The chain joins TRBV3-1 (or the pseudogene TRBV3-2) to TRBJ1-3; TRBD1 might be the D (5 bases). Germline V CDR1 and CDR2: LGHDT, YNNKEL (reference sequence). V lost 4 bases and J lost 3, with 13 bases in between. The CDR3 has 15 amino acids. The CDR3 spells CASSPDRWLGNTIYF. The CDR3, as DNA: TGTGCCAGCAGCCCAGACAGATGGCTTGGAAACACCATATATTTT.

This chain links TRBV6-6 with TRBJ1-1; D is uncertain. V lost 2 bases, J lost 1 base, and 11 bases lay in between. The CDR3 has 15 amino acids. Per germline, CDR1 MNHNY and CDR2 SVGAGI (reference sequence). The CDR3 region has the DNA TGTGCCAGCAGTTACGGTCTATCGTCGAACACTGAAGCTTTCTTT. Its translation: CASSYGLSSNTEAFF.

V usage is TRBV24-1 and J usage is TRBJ2-3, with D unresolved. The V gene lost 4 bases and the J gene lost 2 bases, with 6 bases spanning the gap. The CDR3 is made up of 13 amino acids. CDR1 is KGHDR, CDR2 SFDVKD, per germline. The CDR3 protein is CATSESYTDTQYF. The CDR3 DNA reads as TGTGCCACCAGTGAGTCTTACACAGATACGCAGTATTTT.

The chain carries TRBV6-4 and TRBJ1-6; TRBD1 might be the D (5 bases). The CDR3 sequence is 15 residues long. Germline-derived CDR1 and CDR2 are MRHNA and SNTAGT. V was pared by 6 bases and J by 7 bases, with 16 bases between. Here the CDR3 DNA reads TGTGCCAGCAGCCCCCGGGGGACGGCAAATTCACCCCTCCACTTT. Its protein is CASSPRGTANSPLHF.

The V call is TRBV10-3, the J call TRBJ2-1; 9 nucleotides agree with TRBD2. Germline V gene data show CDR1 as ENHRY and CDR2 as SYGVKD. The CDR3 extends over 17 amino acids. The ends lost 6 bases at V and 6 bases at J; junction bases unmatched: 15. The CDR3 DNA reads as TGTGCCATCAGGGGGGGAGTGGGTAGCGGGGGTCTCAATGAGCAGTTCTTC. Its translation: CAIRGGVGSGGLNEQFF.

CDR3 nucleotides: TGTGCCAGCAGTTCAACAGGGGGGACTTCCTACGAGCAGTACTTC. Encoded protein: CASSSTGGTSYEQYF. The V call is TRBV7-9, the J call TRBJ2-7; 8 positions match TRBD1. From germline, CDR1 is SEHNR and CDR2 FQNEAQ (reference sequence). The CDR3 has 15 amino acids. After removal of 6 bases from V and 1 base from J, the junction contained 8 bases not matched to a gene.

Here the CDR3 DNA reads TGTGCCAGCAGCGTAGGTGGGCAGAAATCCGAAAAACTGTTTTTT. Translated, it gives CASSVGGQKSEKLFF. The rearrangement uses TRBV9 and TRBJ1-4; D not resolved. V was trimmed by 0 bases and J by 8 bases, leaving 14 bases between them. The germline gives CDR1 SGDLS, CDR2 YYNGEE. The CDR3 consists of 15 residues. Using reference TRBV9 and TRBJ1-4 for the parts outside the CDR3, the full variable domain is DSGVTQTPKHLITATGQRVTLRCSPRSGDLSVYWYQQSLDQGLQFLIQYYNGEERAKGNILERFSAQQFPDLHSELNLSSLELGDSALYFCASSVGGQKSEKLFFGSGTQLSVL.